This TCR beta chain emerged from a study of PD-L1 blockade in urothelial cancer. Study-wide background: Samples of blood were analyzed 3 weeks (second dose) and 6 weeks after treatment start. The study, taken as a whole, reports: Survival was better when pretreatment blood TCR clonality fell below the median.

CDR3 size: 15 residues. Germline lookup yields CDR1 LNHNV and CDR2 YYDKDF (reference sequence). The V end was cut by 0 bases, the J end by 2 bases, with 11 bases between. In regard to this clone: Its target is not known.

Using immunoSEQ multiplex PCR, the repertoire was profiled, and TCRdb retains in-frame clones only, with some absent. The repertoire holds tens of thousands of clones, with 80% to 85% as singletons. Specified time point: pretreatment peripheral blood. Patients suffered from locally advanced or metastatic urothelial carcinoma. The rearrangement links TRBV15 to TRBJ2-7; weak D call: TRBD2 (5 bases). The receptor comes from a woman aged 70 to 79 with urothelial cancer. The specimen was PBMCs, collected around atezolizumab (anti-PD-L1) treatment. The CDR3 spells CATSRDLTSTYEQYF. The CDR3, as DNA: TGTGCCACCAGCAGAGATCTCACTAGTACCTACGAGCAGTACTTC.